This T cell receptor (beta chain) was sequenced for a study of T-cell memory formation after mild COVID-19. The germline CDR1 and CDR2 sequences are LGHNA and YNFKEQ. The length of the CDR3 is 16 residues. J was trimmed by 6 bases and V by 0 bases; bases with no gene match: 4. This clonotype was recorded a few times. What it binds is unknown. Using constant-segment primers, 5'RACE produced TCR alpha and TCR beta cDNA libraries carrying sample barcodes and UMIs. One entry per CDR3 protein results from TCRdb running MiXCR on the 5' RACE reads. The sample lists fewer than 300,000 distinct CDR3 sequences; roughly a sixth were seen once. General study results and limits: Those CD4+ clones that contracted were mainly in CM and EM (CD8+ ones in EMRA). Among clones contracting day 15 to 85, CD4/CD8 was balanced, whereas later expanders leaned CD4+.

The source of this sequence is a man aged 18 to 30 who had mild COVID-19 (a few samples of this study predate the infection). Cell type and time point are not known. V usage is TRBV4-2 and J usage is TRBJ1-4; the match to TRBD1 covers 10 bases. Sequencing used PBMCs or a T cell subset sorted from them (not recorded which). The CDR3 DNA sequence: TGTGCCAGCAGCCAAGATCGGGGGACAGGGGATGAAAAACTGTTTTTT. Amino acid sequence: CASSQDRGTGDEKLFF.